This T cell receptor (beta chain) was identified during a study of blood T cell repertoires in COVID-19. Looking at the study overall: The analysed material was cDNA or gDNA that came from T cells, B-cell-depleted T cells, or PBMCs.

Clones were sequenced by immunoSEQ multiplex PCR, and TCRdb holds only the in-frame ones, with some missing. This sample carries fewer than 200,000 clones, approximately 90% of them seen once, and the ten largest clones take about 5%. This sequence was found in a man younger than 30 with COVID-19, enrolled during active disease. The sequencing sample was made of peripheral blood.

The CDR3 region is CASSQTVNTEAFF. DNA for the CDR3: TGTGCCAGCAGCCAGACAGTGAACACTGAAGCTTTCTTT. The rearrangement joins TRBV28 to TRBJ1-1; a possible D gene is TRBD1 (5 bases). Trimming left V 6 bases short and J 0 bases short, with 8 bases between. Germline V gene data show CDR1 as MDHEN and CDR2 as SYDVKM. The CDR3 is made up of 13 amino acids.